Each of the 10 T cell receptor beta chains below was sequenced from the same sample in a study of cytomegalovirus exposure and HLA in healthy donors. The PCR employed 60 Vbeta primers together with 13 Jbeta primers. Only in-frame clones appear in the TCRdb table, and some are missing; sequencing was by immunoSEQ multiplex PCR. The sample lists approximately 69,000 clones, 65% to 70% seen once, with about 22% in the top ten. Sequencing was performed on PBMCs. The receptors shown here come from a man aged 40-50 years in good health and CMV-seropositive.

This clone has just a few counts. The genes are TRBV10-3 and TRBJ1-4, with D tentatively TRBD1 (5 bases). Trimming stripped 3 bases from V and 8 bases from J, with 10 bases between. Germline V gene lookup returns CDR1 ENHRY and CDR2 SYGVKD. This CDR3 is 13 amino acids long. CDR3 protein: CAISETGREKLFF. The CDR3 region has the DNA TGTGCCATCAGTGAAACAGGTCGCGAAAAACTGTTTTTT.

This clone came up a few times. The chain couples TRBV5-4 to TRBJ2-1; 9 positions match TRBD1. Germline CDR1 is SGHNT and CDR2 is YYREEE (reference sequence). J lost 4 bases, V lost 4 bases, and 9 bases had no gene match. The CDR3 is 16 amino acids. The CDR3 coding sequence is TGTGCCAGCAGCCCCAGTCCCGGGACAGGGTACAATGAGCAGTTCTTC. As protein: CASSPSPGTGYNEQFF. The full variable domain, in which reference TRBV5-4 and TRBJ2-1 provide the parts outside the CDR3, is ETGVTQSPTHLIKTRGQQVTLRCSSQSGHNTVSWYQQALGQGPQFIFQYYREEENGRGNFPPRFSGLQFPNYSSELNVNALELDDSALYLCASSPSPGTGYNEQFFGPGTRLTVL.

The CDR3 spells CASSLRGTGQGYGYTF. The DNA of the CDR3 is TGTGCCAGCAGCTTAAGGGGAACGGGACAGGGCTATGGCTACACCTTC. J is TRBJ1-2 and V is TRBV11-3; the match to TRBD1 covers 9 bases. The CDR3 totals 16 residues. J lost 4 bases, V lost 2 bases, and 8 bases had no gene match. CDR1 is SGHNT, CDR2 YENEEA, per germline.

This chain links TRBV5-1 with TRBJ2-7, with 7 bases matching TRBD2. V lost 4 bases, J lost 7 bases, and 11 bases stayed unmatched. This CDR3 contains 14 residues. Germline lookup yields CDR1 SGHRS and CDR2 YFSETQ. Written as DNA, the CDR3 is TGCGCCAGCAGCCTAAAACCAGGGAGGGATGAGCAGTACTTC. Protein product: CASSLKPGRDEQYF.

V and J are TRBV4-3 and TRBJ2-1; TRBD2 matches 7 bases. The CDR3 consists of 15 residues. Germline V gene sequence: CDR1 LGHNA, CDR2 YSLEER. The V and J ends lost 3 bases and 7 bases, in that order; junction bases with no gene match: 9. The CDR3 nucleotides are TGCGCCAGCAGCCAGGAGACCACAGCGGGGAATGAGCAGTTCTTC. The encoded protein is CASSQETTAGNEQFF.

CDR3 in DNA: TGCAGCGCGGGACAGCTAATTCGAGAGCAGTACTTC. This encodes CSAGQLIREQYF. The genes are TRBV29-1 and TRBJ2-7; the match to TRBD1 covers 7 bases. The V and J ends lost 7 bases and 7 bases, in that order; junction bases with no gene match: 10. Germline V CDR1 and CDR2: SQVTM, ANQGSEA. The CDR3 sequence is 12 residues long.

The genes are TRBV6-4 and TRBJ2-5; TRBD1 agrees at 9 bases. Looked up from germline, CDR1 is MRHNA and CDR2 is SNTAGT. V lost 0 bases and J lost 4; bases outside the gene matches: 6. This CDR3 is 16 amino acids long. Written as DNA, the CDR3 is TGTGCCAGCAGTGACTCGATTTGGGACAGGGTAGAGACCCAGTACTTC. Translating it yields CASSDSIWDRVETQYF.

This chain uses TRBV11-3 with TRBJ2-7; D is perhaps TRBD2 (6 bases). Germline-derived CDR1 and CDR2 are SGHNT and YENEEA. This CDR3 has 15 residues. V was pared by 6 bases and J by 4 bases, with 19 bases between. The CDR3: CASSQKERRAYEQYF. The CDR3 DNA follows: TGTGCCAGCAGTCAGAAGGAGAGGAGGGCATACGAGCAGTACTTC.

The chain recombines TRBV11-2 with TRBJ2-7; 7 positions match TRBD1. In germline, CDR1 is SGHAT, CDR2 FQNNGV. The CDR3 extends over 14 amino acids. V lost 1 base to trimming and J lost 7 bases; unmatched junction nucleotides: 7. The CDR3 DNA reads as TGTGCCAGCAGCTTAGTCCCGACAGGGAAGGAGCAGTACTTC. It yields the protein CASSLVPTGKEQYF.

This clone was detected a few times. This sequence joins TRBV19 and TRBJ1-6; D is undetermined. V dropped 6 bases and J dropped 8 bases, with 17 bases sitting between them. The germline gives CDR1 LNHDA, CDR2 SQIVND (reference sequence). The CDR3 has 15 amino acids. DNA of the CDR3: TGTGCCAGTAGATCAGGTCGAGGCGGGGATTCACCCCTCCACTTT. Translation gives CASRSGRGGDSPLHF.